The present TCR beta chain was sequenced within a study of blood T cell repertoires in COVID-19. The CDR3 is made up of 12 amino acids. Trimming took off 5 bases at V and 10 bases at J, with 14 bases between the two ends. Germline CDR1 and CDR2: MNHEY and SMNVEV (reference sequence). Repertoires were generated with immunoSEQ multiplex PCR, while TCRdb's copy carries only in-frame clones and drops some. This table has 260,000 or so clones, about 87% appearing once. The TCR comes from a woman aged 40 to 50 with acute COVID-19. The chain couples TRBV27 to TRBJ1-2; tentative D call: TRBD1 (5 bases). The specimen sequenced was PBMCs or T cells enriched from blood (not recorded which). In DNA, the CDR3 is TGTGCCAGCAGTAGGCGGGGGGAGGACTACACCTTC. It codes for CASSRRGEDYTF.